The present entry profiles one T cell receptor beta chain with its context. Its target is not known. A multiplex PCR was run with 60 Vbeta primers and 13 Jbeta primers. Using immunoSEQ multiplex PCR, the repertoire was profiled, and TCRdb retains in-frame clones only, with some absent. Of some 150,000 clones in the sample, approximately 70% were seen once. This specimen belongs to a study of cytomegalovirus exposure and HLA in healthy donors. Study observations and caveats: Analysis was performed later, and it showed HLA-associated TCR beta chains to be more clonally expanded than equally common others.

The CDR3 contains 13 residues. Trimming left V 5 bases short and J 8 bases short, with 15 bases between. Germline loops: CDR1 SGHVS, CDR2 FNYEAQ. V is TRBV7-6 and J is TRBJ1-2; D is undetermined. Sequenced: PBMCs. The sequence was obtained from a human donor in good health. CDR3 DNA: TGTGCCAGCAGCCCCCGTTTAGAGAAAGGCTACACCTTC. Its protein product is CASSPRLEKGYTF.